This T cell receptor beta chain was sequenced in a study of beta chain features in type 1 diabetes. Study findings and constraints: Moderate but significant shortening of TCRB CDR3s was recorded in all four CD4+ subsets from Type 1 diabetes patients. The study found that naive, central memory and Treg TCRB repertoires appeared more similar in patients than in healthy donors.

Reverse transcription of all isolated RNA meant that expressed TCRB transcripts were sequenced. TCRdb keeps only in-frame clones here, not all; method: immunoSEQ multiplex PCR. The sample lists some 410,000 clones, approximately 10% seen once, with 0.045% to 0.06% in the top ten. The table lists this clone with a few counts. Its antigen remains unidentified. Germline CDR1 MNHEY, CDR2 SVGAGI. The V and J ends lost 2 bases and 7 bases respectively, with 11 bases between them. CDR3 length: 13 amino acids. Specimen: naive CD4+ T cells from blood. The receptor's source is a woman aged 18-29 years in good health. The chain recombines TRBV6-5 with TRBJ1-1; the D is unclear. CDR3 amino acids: CASSYDRRNEAFF. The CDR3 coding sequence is TGTGCCAGCAGTTACGATAGACGTAATGAAGCTTTCTTT.